A selection of T cell receptor beta chains follows, all from one sample in a study of PD-1 blockade in classical Hodgkin lymphoma. Repertoires were generated with immunoSEQ multiplex PCR, while TCRdb's copy carries only in-frame clones and drops some. The data show about 39,000 clones, more than 60% seen once. Sequencing used peripheral blood mononuclear cells (PBMCs), obtained before the fourth cycle of nivolumab. Receptor source: a human donor with classical Hodgkin lymphoma. The CDR3 runs from the conserved cysteine through the conserved F or W. A D gene is named only where the DNA matches it firmly. Only some rows state a clone size, as once, few, many or a class for expanded clones.

size,V,D,J,CDR3,DNA
medium-sized,TRBV25-1,-,TRBJ1-1,CASSGRWREAFF,TGTGCCAGCAGTGGCAGATGGCGCGAAGCTTTCTTT
-,TRBV5-5,-,TRBJ1-4,CASSLGGPGEKLFF,TGTGCCAGCAGCTTGGGGGGGCCGGGGGAAAAACTGTTTTTT
-,TRBV5-4,TRBD2,TRBJ2-2,CASSFGLAGGPRELFF,TGTGCCAGCAGCTTCGGACTAGCGGGGGGGCCCCGGGAGCTGTTTTTT
-,TRBV5-8,-,TRBJ2-1,CASSLGNNEQFF,TGTGCCAGCAGCTTGGGGAACAATGAGCAGTTCTTC
-,TRBV6-5,TRBD1,TRBJ2-5,CASKTGGQETQYF,TGTGCCAGCAAAACAGGGGGGCAAGAGACCCAGTACTTC
once,TRBV19,-,TRBJ1-2,CASSIYTTGHSGYTF,TGTGCCAGTAGTATTTATACAACGGGACACTCTGGCTACACCTTC
-,TRBV28,-,TRBJ1-2,CASSFFRGLRYGYTF,TGTGCCAGCAGTTTTTTTCGGGGATTAAGATATGGCTACACCTTC
once,TRBV11-2,-,TRBJ2-7,CASSLLGYEQYF,TGTGCCAGCAGCCTCCTAGGGTACGAGCAGTACTTC
-,TRBV7-8,-,TRBJ2-1,CASSLPPGGSVVEQFF,TGTGCCAGCAGCTTACCGCCTGGCGGGTCCGTCGTTGAGCAGTTCTTC
-,TRBV6-1,-,TRBJ1-2,CASSVTGGGDYGYTF,TGTGCCAGCAGCGTCACCGGGGGAGGAGACTATGGCTACACCTTC
few,TRBV9,-,TRBJ1-1,CASSPAAGTEAFF,TGTGCCAGCAGCCCTGCGGCGGGGACTGAAGCTTTCTTT
-,TRBV10-3,-,TRBJ2-5,CAISEALETQYF,TGTGCCATCAGTGAAGCGTTGGAGACCCAGTACTTC
-,TRBV13,TRBD1,TRBJ2-7,CASIRTGMDYEQYF,TGTGCCAGCATCCGGACAGGGATGGACTACGAGCAGTACTTC
-,TRBV9,-,TRBJ2-1,CASSVGRGSSYNEQFF,TGTGCCAGCAGCGTGGGGAGAGGGAGCTCCTACAATGAGCAGTTCTTC
-,TRBV28,-,TRBJ1-2,CASSLEFGYGYTF,TGTGCCAGCAGTTTAGAATTCGGCTATGGCTACACCTTC
-,TRBV2,TRBD2,TRBJ2-1,CASRGGFDYNEQFF,TGTGCCAGCAGGGGGGGGTTCGATTACAATGAGCAGTTCTTC
-,TRBV5-1,-,TRBJ2-3,CASSLRARGTDTQYF,TGCGCCAGCAGCTTGCGCGCCAGGGGCACAGATACGCAGTATTTT
-,TRBV29-1,-,TRBJ1-1,CSVLRGATEAFF,TGCAGCGTTCTCAGGGGTGCCACTGAAGCTTTCTTT
-,TRBV5-4,-,TRBJ1-1,CASSLSFRVGYTEAFF,TGTGCCAGCAGCTTGTCATTCAGGGTCGGATACACTGAAGCTTTCTTT
once,TRBV25-1,TRBD1,TRBJ2-6,CASMGDRGSGANVLTF,TGTGCCAGCATGGGGGACAGGGGGTCTGGGGCCAACGTCCTGACTTTC
-,TRBV5-4,TRBD1,TRBJ1-2,CASSLGGPYGYTF,TGTGCCAGCAGCTTAGGGGGCCCCTATGGCTACACCTTC
-,TRBV10-3,TRBD2,TRBJ2-3,CAISERGGPTDTQYF,TGTGCCATCAGTGAGCGCGGGGGTCCCACAGATACGCAGTATTTT
-,TRBV7-7,-,TRBJ2-6,CASSNLCSATKSGQRPDF,TGTGCCAGCAGCAACTTATGTAGTGCCACAAAGTCGGGCCAACGTCCTGACTTC
few,TRBV9,-,TRBJ1-5,CASSRGQFNQPQHF,TGTGCCAGCAGCCGTGGACAGTTCAATCAGCCCCAGCATTTT
-,TRBV5-4,TRBD2,TRBJ2-1,CASSDGTSEYNEQFF,TGTGCCAGCAGCGACGGGACTAGCGAATACAATGAGCAGTTCTTC